Shown below are 16 T cell receptor beta chains from a single sample sequenced in a study of blood T cell repertoires in COVID-19. Assay used: immunoSEQ multiplex PCR; TCRdb lists only in-frame clones, some missing. The table lists tens of thousands of clones, around 84% of them singletons. The sequencing input was peripheral blood. Source of these receptors: a man between 50 and 59 years old with acute or convalescent COVID-19.

This clone showed up just a few times. V gene TRBV10-1 combines with J gene TRBJ1-4, with a tentative D call TRBD1 (6 bases). V was pared by 3 bases and J by 5 bases, with 10 bases between. The CDR3 loop spans 14 amino acids. Germline CDR1 is WNHNN and CDR2 is SYGVQD (reference sequence). CDR3 residues: CASSDGGPNEKLFF. In nucleotides, the CDR3 is TGCGCCAGCAGTGACGGGGGGCCGAATGAAAAACTGTTTTTT.

The V and J genes are TRBV5-4 and TRBJ2-7; TRBD2 matches at 8 bases. V dropped 4 bases and J dropped 7; count of bases not matched to a gene: 16. The CDR3 runs to 16 residues. Germline values: CDR1 SGHNT, CDR2 YYREEE (reference sequence). The CDR3 loop is CASSPAVRAGVGEQYF. The CDR3 nucleotides read TGTGCCAGCAGCCCCGCCGTACGAGCGGGGGTTGGGGAGCAGTACTTC.

The chain employs TRBV7-9 and TRBJ2-5, with TRBD2 identical over 12 bases. J lost 2 bases, V lost 2 bases, and 6 bases had no gene match. Germline V gives CDR1 SEHNR, CDR2 FQNEAQ (reference sequence). The CDR3 totals 17 residues. CDR3: CASSLTRTSGVQETQYF. CDR3 sequence (DNA): TGTGCCAGCAGCTTAACCAGGACTAGCGGGGTACAAGAGACCCAGTACTTC.

The CDR3 loop is CASSQEGPDYTDTQYF. The CDR3 DNA reads as TGTGCCAGCAGCCAAGAAGGTCCAGACTACACAGATACGCAGTATTTT. V gene TRBV3-1 (or the pseudogene TRBV3-2) combines with J gene TRBJ2-3; tentatively, D is TRBD2 (5 bases). The CDR3 is made up of 16 amino acids. Per the germline V gene, CDR1 is LGHDT and CDR2 is YNNKEL (reference sequence). Trimming took off 0 bases at V and 2 bases at J, with 12 bases between the two ends.

V is TRBV6-5 and J is TRBJ1-1; 10 positions match TRBD1. CDR3 length equals 14 residues. Germline trimming cut 5 bases from V and 6 bases from J; bases unmatched to any gene: 6. Per germline, CDR1 MNHEY and CDR2 SVGAGI. This CDR3 reads CASSRDRGLAEAFF. In DNA form, the CDR3 reads TGTGCCAGCAGTCGAGACAGGGGGCTGGCTGAAGCTTTCTTT.

The chain employs TRBV6-5 and TRBJ1-6; the match to TRBD1 covers 7 bases. This CDR3 has 13 residues. The V gene's germline CDR1 is MNHEY and CDR2 SVGAGI. With V trimmed by 8 bases and J by 5 bases, 3 bases remained unmatched. The CDR3 DNA reads TGTGCCAGCTCAACAGGGGATAATTCACCCCTCCACTTT. It is translated as CASSTGDNSPLHF.

CDR3: CASSQGTGWEQYF. DNA of the CDR3: TGCGCCAGCAGCCAAGGGACAGGGTGGGAGCAGTACTTC. The chain recombines TRBV4-1 with TRBJ2-7, with 8 positions matching TRBD1. Germline V gene sequence: CDR1 MGHRA, CDR2 YSYEKL. Germline trimming cut 1 base from V and 7 bases from J; bases unmatched to any gene: 3. This CDR3 spans 13 amino acids.

The J gene is TRBJ2-1, the V gene TRBV5-5; unclear D gene. V shed 0 bases and J shed 5 bases, with 12 bases lying between them. CDR3 length: 15 amino acids. Germline CDR1 reads SGHKS; CDR2 reads YYEKEE (reference sequence). CDR3 amino acids: CASSLASNSHNEQFF. Here the CDR3 DNA reads TGTGCCAGCAGCTTGGCCAGTAACAGCCACAATGAGCAGTTCTTC.

The chain uses TRBV6-1 and TRBJ1-5; D not certain. The V and J ends lost 0 bases and 2 bases respectively, with 8 bases between them. From germline, CDR1 is MNHNS and CDR2 SASEGT. The CDR3 sequence is 15 residues long. As DNA, the CDR3 is TGTGCCAGCAGTGAAGCGCTGGCAGGCAATCAGCCCCAGCATTTT. It yields the protein CASSEALAGNQPQHF.

Worth noting for this clone: Other DNA sequences of this sample code for an identical CDR3. This rearrangement joins TRBV7-3 to TRBJ2-1; 7 bases line up with TRBD2. Germline values: CDR1 SGHTA, CDR2 FQGTGA. The V segment lost 4 bases and the J segment 12 bases; nucleotides outside the gene matches: 12. The CDR3 has 14 residues. As DNA, the CDR3 is TGTGCCAGCAGCTCGGGATTAGCGGGCGCCCGGCAGTTCTTC. Translating gives CASSSGLAGARQFF.

This chain links TRBV5-1 with TRBJ1-1; the D gene is possibly TRBD1 (5 bases). The V end lost 9 bases, the J end lost 1 base, and 13 bases lay between the germline ends. Germline values: CDR1 SGHRS, CDR2 YFSETQ. This CDR3 contains 13 residues. The CDR3 loop is CATTRDANTEAFF. In nucleotides, the CDR3 is TGCGCCACCACCAGGGATGCGAACACTGAAGCTTTCTTT.

This clone has just one count. The gene calls are TRBV5-6 and TRBJ2-1; D ambiguous. V lost 0 bases, J lost 8 bases, and 6 bases lay in between. Germline assignment: CDR1 SGHDT and CDR2 YYEEEE. This CDR3 has 12 residues. This CDR3 reads CASSLVADEQFF. CDR3 in DNA: TGTGCCAGCAGCTTGGTGGCAGATGAGCAGTTCTTC.

J is TRBJ2-1 and V is TRBV7-2; D may be TRBD2 (5 bases). This CDR3 is 14 amino acids long. Trimming left V 6 bases short and J 3 bases short, with 12 bases between. CDR1 SGHTA and CDR2 FQGNSA come from the germline V gene. DNA for the CDR3: TGTGCCAGCAGTAACTCGGCGGGCTACAATGAGCAGTTCTTC. Protein product: CASSNSAGYNEQFF.

The chain is built from TRBV6-6 and TRBJ1-4, with no clear D. The germline V gene encodes CDR1 MNHNY and CDR2 SVGAGI (reference sequence). The CDR3 is made up of 11 amino acids. The CDR3 DNA reads TGTGCTCTCCGAGGCGGCGAAAAACTGTTTTTT. This encodes CALRGGEKLFF.

The J gene is TRBJ1-1, the V gene TRBV6-4; tentative D call: TRBD1 (5 bases). Trimming cost V 6 bases and J 4 bases, with 12 bases left between them. The CDR3 is made up of 13 amino acids. Per germline, CDR1 MRHNA and CDR2 SNTAGT. CDR3 residues: CASRERGGTEAFF. The DNA of the CDR3 is TGTGCCAGCAGGGAGCGGGGGGGCACTGAAGCTTTCTTT.

The rearrangement uses TRBV2 and TRBJ2-7; no clear D gene. Deletions cut 9 bases from V and 4 bases from J, with 10 bases between. The CDR3 is 11 residues long. CDR1 is SNHLY, CDR2 FYNNEI, per germline. The CDR3 bases are TGTGCCAGTGCCCCTACGTACGAGCAGTACTTC. This encodes CASAPTYEQYF.